Sequencing of this T cell receptor beta chain was carried out in a study of cytomegalovirus exposure and HLA in healthy donors. Across the study: The roughly 110 validation repertoires were reported in a later analysis to have been generated on the same platform as the approximately 700 first-cohort repertoires. Points from the study as a whole: A list of 164 TCR beta chains associated with cytomegalovirus was given. Most observed TCR sequences were rare, whereas some public TCRs were detected in many donors.

Assay used: immunoSEQ multiplex PCR; TCRdb lists only in-frame clones, some missing. This table has fewer than 350,000 clones, approximately 88% appearing once. Separation from the 666-subject first cohort characterized the roughly 120-subject validation cohort, to which the donors belonged. The CDR3 runs to 15 residues. Trimming took off 6 bases at V and 7 bases at J, with 19 bases between the two ends. CDR1 is MDHEN, CDR2 SYDVKM, per germline. Turning to this clone: Its antigen is undetermined.

The sample taken for sequencing was PBMCs. The genes are TRBV28 and TRBJ1-5, with D possibly TRBD1 on 5 matching bases. This receptor was obtained from a woman younger than 30 in good health and CMV-seronegative. The DNA for the CDR3 is TGTGCCAGCAGACCAGTACGGATAAGGGGCCAGCCCCAGCATTTT. Translated, it gives CASRPVRIRGQPQHF.